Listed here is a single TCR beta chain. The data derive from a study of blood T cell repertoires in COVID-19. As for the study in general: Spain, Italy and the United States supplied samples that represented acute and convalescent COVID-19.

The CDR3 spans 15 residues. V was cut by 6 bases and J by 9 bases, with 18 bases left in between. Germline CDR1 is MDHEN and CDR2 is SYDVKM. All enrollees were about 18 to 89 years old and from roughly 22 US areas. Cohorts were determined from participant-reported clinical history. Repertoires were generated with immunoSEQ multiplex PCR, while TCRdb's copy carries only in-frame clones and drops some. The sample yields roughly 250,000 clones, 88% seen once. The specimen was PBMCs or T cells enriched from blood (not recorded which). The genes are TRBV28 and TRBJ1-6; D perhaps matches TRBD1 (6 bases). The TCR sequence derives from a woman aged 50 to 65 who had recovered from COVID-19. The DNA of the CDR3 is TGTGCCAGCAGGTCAGCGACAGGTCCCGCTTCACCCCTCCACTTT. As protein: CASRSATGPASPLHF. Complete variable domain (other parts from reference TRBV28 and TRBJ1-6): DVKVTQSSRYLVKRTGEKVFLECVQDMDHENMFWYRQDPGLGLRLIYFSYDVKMKEKGDIPEGYSVSREKKERFSLILESASTNQTSMYLCASRSATGPASPLHFGNGTRLTVT.